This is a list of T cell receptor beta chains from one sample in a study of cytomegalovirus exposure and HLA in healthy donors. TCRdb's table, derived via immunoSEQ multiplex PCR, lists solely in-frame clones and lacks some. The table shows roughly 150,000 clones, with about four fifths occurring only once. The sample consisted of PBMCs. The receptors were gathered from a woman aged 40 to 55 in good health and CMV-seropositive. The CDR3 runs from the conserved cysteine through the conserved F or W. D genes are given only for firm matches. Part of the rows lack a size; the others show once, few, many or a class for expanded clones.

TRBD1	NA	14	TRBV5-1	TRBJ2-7	TGCGCCAGCAGCCTACAGGGGAGCCCCTACGAGCAGTACTTC	CASSLQGSPYEQYF
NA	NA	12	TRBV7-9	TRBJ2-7	TGTTCCAGCAGCCAGAGGAGCTACGAGCAGTACTTC	CSSSQRSYEQYF
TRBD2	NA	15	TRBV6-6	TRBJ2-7	TGTGCCAGCAGCGACACTAGCGGGGCATACTACGAGCAGTACTTC	CASSDTSGAYYEQYF
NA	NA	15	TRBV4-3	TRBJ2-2	TGCGCCAGCAGCCAAGTGGCCGGGAGCGCCGGGGAGCTGTTTTTT	CASSQVAGSAGELFF
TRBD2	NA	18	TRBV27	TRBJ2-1	TGTGCCAGCAGTCCCCGGACTAGCGGGAGAGGGGTTTACAATGAGCAGTTCTTC	CASSPRTSGRGVYNEQFF
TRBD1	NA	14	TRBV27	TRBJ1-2	TGTGCCAGCAGTCCCGGACAGGGGCGCTATGGCTACACCTTC	CASSPGQGRYGYTF
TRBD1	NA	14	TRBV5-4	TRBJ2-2	TGTGCCAGCAGCTACAAACAGGGGATCGGGGAGCTGTTTTTT	CASSYKQGIGELFF
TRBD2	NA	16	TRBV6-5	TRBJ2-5	TGTGCCAGCAGTTACAGGCTAGCGGGGGGCCTAGGGACCCAGTACTTC	CASSYRLAGGLGTQYF
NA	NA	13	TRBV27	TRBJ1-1	TGTGCCAGCAGTTTAAGGGCAGGGCGGGAAGCTTTCTTT	CASSLRAGREAFF
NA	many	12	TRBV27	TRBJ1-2	TGTGCCAGCAGCCATCATGAGCATGGCTACACCTTC	CASSHHEHGYTF
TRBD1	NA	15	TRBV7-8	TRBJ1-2	TGTGCCAGCAGCTTCGGACAGGGGGGCACCTATGGCTACACCTTC	CASSFGQGGTYGYTF
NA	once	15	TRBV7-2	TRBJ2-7	TGTGCCAGCAGCCCATCCTCGGGGGTTACCTACGAGCAGTACTTC	CASSPSSGVTYEQYF
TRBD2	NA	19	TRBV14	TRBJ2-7	TGTGCCAGCAGCCCCAAGGGGTACCCTAGCGGGAAAGGACCCTACGAGCAGTACTTC	CASSPKGYPSGKGPYEQYF
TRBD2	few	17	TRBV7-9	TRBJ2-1	TGTGCCAGCAGCTTACCCAGTAGCGGGAGATCCTACAATGAGCAGTTCTTC	CASSLPSSGRSYNEQFF
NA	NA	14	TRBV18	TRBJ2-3	TGTGCCAGCTCATCAGGGGGGCGGTCAGATACGCAGTATTTT	CASSSGGRSDTQYF
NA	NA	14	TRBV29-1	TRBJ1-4	TGCAGCGTCCAAGGGGGTATAGCTAATGAAAAACTGTTTTTT	CSVQGGIANEKLFF
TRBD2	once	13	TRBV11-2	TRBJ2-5	TGTGCCAGCAGCCCCGGGGGGGGGAGAGAGCAGTACTTC	CASSPGGGREQYF
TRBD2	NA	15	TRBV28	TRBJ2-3	TGTGCCAGCAGTTCCCAAGCGGGGGTAACAGATACGCAGTATTTT	CASSSQAGVTDTQYF
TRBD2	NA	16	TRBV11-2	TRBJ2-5	TGTGCCAGCAGCTTAGGGACTAGCGGGGGGGAGGAGACCCAGTACTTC	CASSLGTSGGEETQYF
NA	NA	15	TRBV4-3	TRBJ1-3	TGCGCCAGCAGCCAAGGGCAGGGGTTCGGGCGAACCATATATTTT	CASSQGQGFGRTIYF
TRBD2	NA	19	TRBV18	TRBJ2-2	TGTGCCAGCTCACCAACGCTAGCGGGAGCAGGCGTGAACACCGGGGAGCTGTTTTTT	CASSPTLAGAGVNTGELFF
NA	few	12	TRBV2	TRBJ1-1	TGTGCCAGCAGCCCCCCCATTCAGGAAGCTTTCTTT	CASSPPIQEAFF
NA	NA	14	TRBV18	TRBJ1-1	TGTGCCAGCTCACCAGTCATGGGCGGGACTGAAGCTTTCTTT	CASSPVMGGTEAFF
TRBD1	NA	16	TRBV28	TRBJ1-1	TGTGCCAGCAGAGAATTAGACAGGGGTGGTTTAACTGAAGCTTTCTTT	CASRELDRGGLTEAFF
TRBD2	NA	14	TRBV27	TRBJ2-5	TGTGCCAGCAGTCTCGGACTAGCCCGGGAGACCCAGTACTTC	CASSLGLARETQYF
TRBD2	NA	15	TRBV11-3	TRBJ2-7	TGTGCCAGCAGCGTAAGCGGGGCGAGCAACTACGAGCAGTACTTC	CASSVSGASNYEQYF
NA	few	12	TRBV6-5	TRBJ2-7	TGTGCCAGCAGTTACGCAGGGCGCGAGCAGTACTTC	CASSYAGREQYF
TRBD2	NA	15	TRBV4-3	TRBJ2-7	TGCGCCAGCAGCCCCCTAGCGGGGGCTGACTACGAGCAGTACTTC	CASSPLAGADYEQYF
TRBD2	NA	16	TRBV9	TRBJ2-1	TGTGCCAGCAGCCCCTGGACTAGCCGAGGATACAATGAGCAGTTCTTC	CASSPWTSRGYNEQFF
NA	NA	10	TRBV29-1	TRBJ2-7	TGCAGCGTTTTAGACTACGAGCAGTACTTC	CSVLDYEQYF